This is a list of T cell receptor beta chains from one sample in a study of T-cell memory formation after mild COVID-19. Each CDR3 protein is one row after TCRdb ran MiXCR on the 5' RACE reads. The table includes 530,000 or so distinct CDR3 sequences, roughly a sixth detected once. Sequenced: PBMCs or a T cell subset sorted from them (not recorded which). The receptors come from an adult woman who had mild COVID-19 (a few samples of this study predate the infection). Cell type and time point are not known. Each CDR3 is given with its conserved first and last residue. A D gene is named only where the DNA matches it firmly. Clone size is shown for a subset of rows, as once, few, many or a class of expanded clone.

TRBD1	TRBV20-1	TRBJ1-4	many	CSARDRGQARRGGEKLFF	TGCAGTGCTAGAGATCGGGGACAGGCTCGCCGTGGAGGAGAAAAACTGTTTTTT
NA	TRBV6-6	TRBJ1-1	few	CASSYGQGGTEAFF	TGTGCCAGCAGTTACGGGCAGGGTGGCACTGAAGCTTTCTTT
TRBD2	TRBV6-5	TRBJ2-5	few	CASSYASGGPETQYF	TGTGCCAGCAGTTACGCTAGCGGGGGGCCAGAGACCCAGTACTTC
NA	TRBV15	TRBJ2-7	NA	CATSRDHSGGVYEQYF	TGTGCCACCAGCAGAGATCATAGCGGAGGGGTTTACGAGCAGTACTTC
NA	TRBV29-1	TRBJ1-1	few	CSVEVDTMRAFF	TGCAGCGTTGAAGTTGACACCATGAGGGCTTTCTTT
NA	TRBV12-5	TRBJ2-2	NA	CASGLVSRGKGELFF	TGTGCTAGTGGTTTGGTCTCCAGGGGTAAAGGGGAGCTGTTTTTT
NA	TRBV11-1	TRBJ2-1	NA	CASSGGAGPSYNEQFF	TGTGCCAGCAGCGGGGGGGCGGGACCCTCCTACAATGAGCAGTTCTTC
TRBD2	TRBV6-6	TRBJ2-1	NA	CASSSAPGLASWVFF	TGTGCCAGCAGTTCAGCCCCAGGACTAGCGTCGTGGGTGTTCTTC
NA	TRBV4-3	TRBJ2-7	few	CASSQRQGKAYEQYF	TGCGCCAGCAGCCAAAGACAAGGGAAGGCCTACGAGCAGTACTTC
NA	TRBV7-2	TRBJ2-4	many	CASSLLAPGHSKDIQYF	TGTGCCAGCAGCTTATTAGCCCCGGGACACTCAAAAGACATTCAGTACTTC
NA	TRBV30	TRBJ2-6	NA	CAWKGDPTGANVLTF	TGTGCCTGGAAGGGGGACCCTACTGGGGCCAACGTCCTGACTTTC
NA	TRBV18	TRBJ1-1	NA	CASSPESSAEAFF	TGTGCCAGCTCACCGGAGAGTTCCGCTGAAGCTTTCTTT
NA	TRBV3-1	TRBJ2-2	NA	CDSSQDRDGELFF	TGTGACAGCAGCCAAGATCGGGACGGGGAGCTGTTTTTT
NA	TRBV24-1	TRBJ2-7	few	CATSDLRGGSYEQYF	TGTGCCACCAGTGATTTGCGCGGAGGCTCCTACGAGCAGTACTTC
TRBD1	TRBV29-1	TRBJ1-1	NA	CSVEDDRGEAFF	TGCAGCGTTGAAGACGACAGGGGCGAAGCTTTCTTT
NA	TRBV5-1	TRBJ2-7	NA	CASSEELMADYEQYF	TGCGCCAGCAGCGAGGAGTTAATGGCTGACTACGAGCAGTACTTC
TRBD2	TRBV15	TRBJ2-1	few	CATSGGRSNEQFF	TGTGCCACCAGCGGCGGGAGGTCCAATGAGCAGTTCTTC
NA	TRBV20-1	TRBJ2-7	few	CSAGGGGREQYF	TGCAGTGCCGGTGGCGGCGGTCGGGAGCAGTACTTC
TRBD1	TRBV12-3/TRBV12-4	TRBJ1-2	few	CASSRGQANYGYTF	TGTGCCAGCAGCCGGGGACAGGCTAACTATGGCTACACCTTC
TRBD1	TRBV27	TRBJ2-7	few	CASSLSSTGGHEQYF	TGTGCCAGCAGTTTATCAAGTACAGGGGGCCACGAGCAGTACTTC
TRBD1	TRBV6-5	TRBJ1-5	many	CASRPTGVGQPQHF	TGTGCCAGCAGACCGACAGGGGTTGGACAGCCCCAGCATTTT
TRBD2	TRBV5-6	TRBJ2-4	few	CASSLGPPKGLAGENIQYF	TGTGCCAGCAGCTTGGGACCCCCCAAAGGACTAGCGGGGGAAAACATTCAGTACTTC
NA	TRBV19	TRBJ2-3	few	CASSINWRATDTQYF	TGTGCCAGTAGTATAAATTGGCGCGCCACAGATACGCAGTATTTT
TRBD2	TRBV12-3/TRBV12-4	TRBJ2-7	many	CASGLAGVRYEQYF	TGTGCCAGCGGGCTAGCGGGAGTAAGGTACGAGCAGTACTTC
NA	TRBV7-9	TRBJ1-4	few	CASSLSVDRGGKLFF	TGTGCCAGCAGCTTAAGTGTGGATCGCGGCGGAAAACTGTTTTTT
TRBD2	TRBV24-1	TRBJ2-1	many	CATSARSGLAANEQFF	TGTGCCACCAGTGCCAGAAGCGGCCTAGCGGCCAATGAGCAGTTCTTC
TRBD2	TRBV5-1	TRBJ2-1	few	CASSLSSGSSDEQFF	TGCGCCAGCAGCCTGTCTAGCGGGAGTAGCGATGAGCAGTTCTTC
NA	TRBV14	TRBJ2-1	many	CASSQGTSYNEQFF	TGTGCCAGCAGCCAGGGAACGAGCTACAATGAGCAGTTCTTC
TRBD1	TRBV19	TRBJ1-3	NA	CATAGQGRGNTIYF	TGTGCCACCGCGGGACAGGGACGTGGAAACACCATATATTTT
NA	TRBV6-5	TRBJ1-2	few	CASSYPGKDLTPRYTF	TGTGCCAGCAGTTACCCAGGAAAGGACCTTACCCCCCGCTACACCTTC
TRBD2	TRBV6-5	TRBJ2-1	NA	CASIRTPGGPSHEQFF	TGTGCCAGCATCCGTACACCGGGGGGGCCTTCGCATGAGCAGTTCTTC
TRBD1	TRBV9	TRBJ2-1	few	CASGDSGTGKKGYNEQFF	TGTGCCAGCGGAGACTCCGGGACAGGGAAGAAGGGCTACAATGAGCAGTTCTTC
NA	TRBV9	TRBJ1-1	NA	CASTPGGTITEAFF	TGTGCCAGCACCCCGGGGGGAACGATTACTGAAGCTTTCTTT
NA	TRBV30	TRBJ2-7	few	CAWSVLGRYEQYF	TGTGCCTGGAGTGTACTTGGACGGTACGAGCAGTACTTC
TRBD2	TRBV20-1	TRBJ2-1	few	CSATSGGSSYNEQFF	TGCAGTGCTACCAGCGGGGGGTCCTCCTACAATGAGCAGTTCTTC
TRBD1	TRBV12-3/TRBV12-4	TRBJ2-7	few	CASSFRTGLYEQYF	TGTGCCAGCAGTTTTCGGACAGGATTGTACGAGCAGTACTTC
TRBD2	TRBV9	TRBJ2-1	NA	CASSVVGSGMGEQFF	TGTGCCAGCAGCGTAGTTGGTAGCGGGATGGGTGAGCAGTTCTTC
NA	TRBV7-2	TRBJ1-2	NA	CASSNYLEGANGYTF	TGTGCCAGCAGTAACTACCTCGAGGGAGCAAATGGCTACACCTTC
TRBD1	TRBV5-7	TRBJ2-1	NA	CASSPRNRGHEQFF	TGTGCCAGCAGCCCTAGAAACAGGGGGCATGAGCAGTTCTTC
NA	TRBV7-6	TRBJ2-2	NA	CASSSLTGGYTGELFF	TGTGCCAGCAGCTCTCTGACGGGGGGCTACACCGGGGAGCTGTTTTTT
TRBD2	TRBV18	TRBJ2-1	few	CASSPRSGAHYNEQFF	TGTGCCAGCTCACCACGGAGCGGGGCTCACTACAATGAGCAGTTCTTC
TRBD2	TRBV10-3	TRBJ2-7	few	CAISGGGSYEQYF	TGTGCCATCAGTGGCGGGGGGTCCTACGAGCAGTACTTC
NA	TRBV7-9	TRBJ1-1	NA	CASSLGVVAGLDTEAFF	TGTGCCAGCAGCTTAGGAGTGGTAGCGGGTCTGGACACTGAAGCTTTCTTT
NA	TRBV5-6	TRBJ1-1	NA	CASSLVVDPWNTEAFF	TGTGCCAGCAGCTTGGTGGTGGACCCATGGAACACTGAAGCTTTCTTT
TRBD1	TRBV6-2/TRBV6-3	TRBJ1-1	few	CASSHPGQGFNTEAFF	TGTGCCAGCAGTCATCCGGGACAGGGGTTTAACACTGAAGCTTTCTTT
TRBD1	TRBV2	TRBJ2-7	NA	CASIRTGVGEQYF	TGTGCCAGCATTAGGACAGGGGTAGGCGAGCAGTACTTC
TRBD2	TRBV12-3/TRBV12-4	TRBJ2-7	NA	CASSSLAPYEQYF	TGTGCCAGCAGTTCACTAGCGCCCTACGAGCAGTACTTC
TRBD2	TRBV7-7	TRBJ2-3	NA	CASSLGTSVYTDTQYF	TGTGCTAGCAGCTTAGGGACTAGCGTTTACACAGATACGCAGTATTTT
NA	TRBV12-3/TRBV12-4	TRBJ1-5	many	CASSLQQGPHQPQHF	TGTGCCAGCAGTTTACAGCAGGGGCCTCATCAGCCCCAGCATTTT
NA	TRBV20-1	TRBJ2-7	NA	CSARERGRGSEQYF	TGCAGTGCTAGAGAAAGGGGGAGAGGGAGCGAGCAGTACTTC
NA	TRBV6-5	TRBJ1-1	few	CASSYSASGLYTEAFF	TGTGCCAGCAGTTACTCGGCGTCAGGTTTGTATACTGAAGCTTTCTTT
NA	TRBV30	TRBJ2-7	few	CAWSVVPSSYEQYF	TGTGCCTGGAGTGTAGTGCCCAGCTCCTACGAGCAGTACTTC
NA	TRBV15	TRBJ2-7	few	CATSRDPPTSTYF	TGTGCCACCAGCAGAGATCCCCCTACGAGCACGTACTTC
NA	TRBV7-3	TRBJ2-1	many	CASSPMQNYNEQFF	TGTGCCAGCAGCCCCATGCAGAACTACAATGAGCAGTTCTTC
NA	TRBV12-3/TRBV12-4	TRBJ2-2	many	CASSLGRSNTGELFF	TGTGCCAGCAGTTTAGGCAGGTCGAACACCGGGGAGCTGTTTTTT